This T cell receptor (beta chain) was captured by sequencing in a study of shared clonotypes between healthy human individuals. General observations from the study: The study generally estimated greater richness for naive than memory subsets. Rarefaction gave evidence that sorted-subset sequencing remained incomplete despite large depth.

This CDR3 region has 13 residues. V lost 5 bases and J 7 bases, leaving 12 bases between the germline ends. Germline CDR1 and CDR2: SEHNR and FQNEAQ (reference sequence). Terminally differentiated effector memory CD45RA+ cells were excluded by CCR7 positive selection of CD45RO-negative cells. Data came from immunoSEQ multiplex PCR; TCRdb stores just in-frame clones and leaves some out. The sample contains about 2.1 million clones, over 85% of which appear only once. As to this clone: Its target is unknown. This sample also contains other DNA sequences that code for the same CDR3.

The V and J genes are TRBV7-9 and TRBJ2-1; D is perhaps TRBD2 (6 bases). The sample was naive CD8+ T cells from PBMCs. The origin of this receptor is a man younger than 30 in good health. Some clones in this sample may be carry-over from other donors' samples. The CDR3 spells CASSPGLRNEQFF. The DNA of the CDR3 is TGTGCCAGCAGCCCAGGACTAAGGAATGAGCAGTTCTTC.